At least ten counts were recorded for the clone carrying this TCR beta chain. The antigen is not known. CDR3 length equals 17 residues. The germline CDR1 and CDR2 sequences are SGHTA and FQGNSA. V lost 0 bases to trimming and J lost 5 bases, with 19 bases between them. Primers used in a second PCR of about 7 to 11 cycles were a sample-barcoded 5' primer and a J-beta primer mix. MiXCR was run by TCRdb on the 5' RACE reads, yielding one entry per CDR3 protein. The sample has roughly 930,000 distinct CDR3 sequences, approximately 49% seen once. The sample is drawn from a study of blood T cells in healthy people across ages. Study findings and constraints: Fewer expanded clones and more diversity marked long-lived versus aged donors.

Sequenced material: blood. This receptor was identified in a man aged 25-45 years in good health. V is TRBV7-2 and J is TRBJ1-2, with no clear D. The CDR3 DNA follows: TGTGCCAGCAGCTTAGCGCCTTTGGGCCGCGGCGGTTATGGCTACACCTTC. It encodes CASSLAPLGRGGYGYTF. Combining the CDR3 with reference TRBV7-2 and TRBJ1-2 gives the whole variable domain GAGVSQSPSNKVTEKGKDVELRCDPISGHTALYWYRQSLGQGLEFLIYFQGNSAPDKSGLPSDRFSAERTGGSVSTLTIQRTQQEDSAVYLCASSLAPLGRGGYGYTFGSGTRLTVV.